Sequencing of this T cell receptor beta chain was carried out in a study of cytomegalovirus exposure and HLA in healthy donors. Study-wide findings and caveats: By HLA locus, TCR association rates varied in a later analysis, with DRB1 showing the most and HLA-C the fewest.

PCR used 60 Vbeta primers and 13 Jbeta primers. Profiled with immunoSEQ multiplex PCR; TCRdb holds only in-frame clones, not every one. The table records about 160,000 clones, under 80% of them present only once. Losses at the gene ends were 3 bases for V and 0 bases for J; bases not matched to a gene: 4. Germline assignment: CDR1 MNHNS and CDR2 SASEGT. This CDR3 has 15 amino acids. On this clone itself: The antigen remains undetermined.

The chain has TRBV6-1 and TRBJ2-5, with 7 bases matching TRBD2. The receptor was derived from a female donor in good health and CMV-seronegative. The sample taken for sequencing was PBMCs. CDR3 sequence: CASSEGGTDQETQYF. CDR3 in DNA: TGTGCCAGCAGTGAGGGGGGGACGGACCAAGAGACCCAGTACTTC.